These 2 T cell receptor beta chains originate from one sample sequenced in a study of long-term antiretroviral therapy in people with HIV. Sequencing used immunoSEQ v3.0 at survey level. The assay was immunoSEQ multiplex PCR, and TCRdb's table has in-frame clones only and misses some. The sample includes 20,000 to 25,000 clones, around 83% of them seen just once. The source was unsorted PBMCs, collected 0.1 years before starting antiretroviral therapy. The receptors here all came from a man younger than 35 with HIV.

The chain couples TRBV27 to TRBJ2-1, with 7 positions matching TRBD1. Germline-derived CDR1 and CDR2 are MNHEY and SMNVEV (reference sequence). J was trimmed by 2 bases and V by 5 bases; bases with no gene match: 3. The CDR3 contains 14 residues. CDR3 protein: CASSRQGTYNEQFF. The CDR3 DNA reads TGTGCCAGCAGTCGACAGGGCACCTACAATGAGCAGTTCTTC.

The chain has TRBV18 and TRBJ1-4; the match to TRBD1 covers 7 bases. This CDR3 has 14 amino acids. Germline V gives CDR1 KGHSH, CDR2 LQKENI. Germline trimming cut 6 bases from V and 6 bases from J; bases unmatched to any gene: 7. The CDR3 DNA follows: TGTGCCAGCTCGCAGACAGGGTTTTATGAAAAACTGTTTTTT. This encodes CASSQTGFYEKLFF.